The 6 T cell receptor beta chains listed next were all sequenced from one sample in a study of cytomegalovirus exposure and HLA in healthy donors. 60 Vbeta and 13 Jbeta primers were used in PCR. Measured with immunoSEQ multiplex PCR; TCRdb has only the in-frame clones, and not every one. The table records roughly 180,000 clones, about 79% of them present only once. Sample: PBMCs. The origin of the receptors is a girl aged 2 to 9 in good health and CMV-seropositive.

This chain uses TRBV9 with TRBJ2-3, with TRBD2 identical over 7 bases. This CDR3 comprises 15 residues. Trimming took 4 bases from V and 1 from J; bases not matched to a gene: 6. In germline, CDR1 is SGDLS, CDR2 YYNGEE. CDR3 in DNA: TGTGCCAGCAGCCCTCAGGGAGGGCGCACAGATACGCAGTATTTT. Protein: CASSPQGGRTDTQYF.

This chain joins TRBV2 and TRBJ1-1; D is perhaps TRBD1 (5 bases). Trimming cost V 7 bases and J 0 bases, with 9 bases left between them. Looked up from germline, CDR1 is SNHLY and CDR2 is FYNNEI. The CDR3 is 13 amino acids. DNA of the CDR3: TGTGCCAGCAATAAACAGGTGAACACTGAAGCTTTCTTT. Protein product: CASNKQVNTEAFF.

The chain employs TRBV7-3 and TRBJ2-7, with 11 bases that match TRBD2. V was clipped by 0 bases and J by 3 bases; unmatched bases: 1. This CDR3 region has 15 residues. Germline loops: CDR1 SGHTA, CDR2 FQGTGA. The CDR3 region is CASSLTGLADYEQYF. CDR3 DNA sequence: TGTGCCAGCAGCTTAACGGGACTAGCGGACTACGAGCAGTACTTC.

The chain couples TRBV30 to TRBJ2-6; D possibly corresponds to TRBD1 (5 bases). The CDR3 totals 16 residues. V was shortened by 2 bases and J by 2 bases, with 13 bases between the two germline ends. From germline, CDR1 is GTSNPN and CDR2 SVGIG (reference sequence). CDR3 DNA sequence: TGTGCCTGGAGTCCCTTCGACAGCGCTGGGGCCAACGTCCTGACTTTC. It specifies CAWSPFDSAGANVLTF. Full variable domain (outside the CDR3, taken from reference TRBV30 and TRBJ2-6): SQTIHQWPATLVQPVGSPLSLECTVEGTSNPNLYWYRQAAGRGLQLLFYSVGIGQISSEVPQNLSASRPQDRQFILSSKKLLLSDSGFYLCAWSPFDSAGANVLTFGAGSRLTVL.

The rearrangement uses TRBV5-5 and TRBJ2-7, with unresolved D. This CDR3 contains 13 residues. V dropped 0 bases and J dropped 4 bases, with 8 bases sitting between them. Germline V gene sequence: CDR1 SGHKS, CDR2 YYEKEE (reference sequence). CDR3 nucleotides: TGTGCCAGCAGCTTGGGACTGGGTTACGAGCAGTACTTC. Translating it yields CASSLGLGYEQYF.

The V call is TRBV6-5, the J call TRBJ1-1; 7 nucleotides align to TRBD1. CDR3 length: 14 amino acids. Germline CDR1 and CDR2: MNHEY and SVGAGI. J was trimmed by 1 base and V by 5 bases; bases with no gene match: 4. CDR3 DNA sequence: TGTGCCAGCAGTGACCAGGGGGGGAACACTGAAGCTTTCTTT. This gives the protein CASSDQGGNTEAFF.